What follows are 19 T cell receptor beta chains derived from one specimen sequenced in a study of T cells in Graves' hyperthyroidism and ophthalmopathy. RNA transcripts were the template for amplifying TCR beta CDR3 regions. A set of HTBI primers served as the primers for a first-round RT-PCR of the TCR CDR3. TCRdb passed the multiplex PCR reads through MiXCR, listing each CDR3 protein once. The sample has about 640,000 distinct CDR3 sequences; less than 25% are singletons. The sequenced material came from blood. Source of these receptors: a man aged 25-45 years with Graves' ophthalmopathy.

This clonotype has a handful of counts. CDR3 protein: CAIGAGTSGRIEQFF. The CDR3, as DNA: TGTGCCATCGGGGCTGGGACTAGCGGGAGGATTGAGCAGTTCTTC. J is TRBJ2-1 and V is TRBV28; TRBD2 agrees at 15 bases. From germline, CDR1 is MDHEN and CDR2 SYDVKM. The CDR3 extends over 15 amino acids. The trim removed 10 bases at V and 9 bases at J, leaving 10 bases unmatched. The entire variable domain, with the rest obtained from reference TRBV28 and TRBJ2-1, is as follows: DVKVTQSSRYLVKRTGEKVFLECVQDMDHENMFWYRQDPGLGLRLIYFSYDVKMKEKGDIPEGYSVSREKKERFSLILESASTNQTSMYLCAIGAGTSGRIEQFFGPGTRLTVL.

This clonotype came up many times. This chain links TRBV28 with TRBJ1-1; TRBD1 is a possible D gene (5 bases). Trimming pared 6 bases from V and 5 bases from J, leaving 16 bases between. Germline CDR1 is MDHEN and CDR2 is SYDVKM. This CDR3 is built from 14 residues. The CDR3 loop reads CASRPTFGGTEAFF. The CDR3 DNA is TGTGCCAGCAGACCCACCTTCGGGGGAACTGAAGCTTTCTTT.

The chain links TRBV9 to TRBJ2-2; tentative D call: TRBD2 (7 bases). With 7 bases removed from V and 4 bases from J, the gap between germline ends came to 20 bases. The CDR3 consists of 16 residues. Germline V CDR1 and CDR2: SGDLS, YYNGEE. The CDR3 bases are TGTGCCAGCGGAGCTGGGGGGGCGCGAGTCACCGGGGAGCTGTTTTTT. As protein: CASGAGGARVTGELFF.

V and J are TRBV29-1 and TRBJ2-6, with TRBD1 as a possible D gene (6 bases). Germline assignment: CDR1 SQVTM and CDR2 ANQGSEA. V lost 6 bases and J 0 bases, leaving 21 bases between the germline ends. The CDR3 spans 18 residues. CDR3 sequence: CSVLMRDTGSSGANVLTF. DNA of the CDR3: TGCAGCGTCCTCATGAGGGACACCGGATCCTCTGGGGCCAACGTCCTGACTTTC.

There are many counts of this clonotype. This chain uses TRBV27 with TRBJ2-2, with 10 bases fitting TRBD2. Germline V CDR1 and CDR2: MNHEY, SMNVEV (reference sequence). The CDR3 has 16 amino acids. V was clipped by 5 bases and J by 0 bases; unmatched bases: 3. CDR3 amino acids: CASSLLAGANTGELFF. The CDR3 DNA follows: TGTGCCAGCAGTCTCCTAGCGGGGGCGAACACCGGGGAGCTGTTTTTT.

The chain combines TRBV24-1 with TRBJ2-1; 8 bases line up with TRBD1. Germline-derived CDR1 and CDR2 are KGHDR and SFDVKD. The J segment lost 7 bases and the V segment lost 2 bases, leaving 6 bases of the junction unmatched. The CDR3 has 15 amino acids. This CDR3 is CATSDYHRGENEQFF. CDR3 DNA: TGTGCCACCAGTGATTATCACAGGGGGGAAAATGAGCAGTTCTTC.

This clonotype was counted ten times or more. The chain employs TRBV11-2 and TRBJ1-5; D unresolved. The CDR3 is made up of 15 amino acids. Germline V gene lookup returns CDR1 SGHAT and CDR2 FQNNGV. V lost 0 bases and J 6 bases, leaving 12 bases between the germline ends. The chain's CDR3 is CASSLDPGWGQPQHF. The CDR3 DNA reads as TGTGCCAGCAGCTTAGACCCCGGATGGGGTCAGCCCCAGCATTTT.

This clonotype was recorded many times. The chain combines TRBV11-2 with TRBJ2-1, with 8 bases aligning to TRBD2. Germline CDR1 and CDR2: SGHAT and FQNNGV. The CDR3 covers 17 residues. J lost 3 bases, V lost 3 bases, and 10 bases had no gene match. CDR3 bases: TGTGCCAGCAGCTTTGATTTGGGGAGCGGGAGCTACAATGAGCAGTTCTTC. Its translation is CASSFDLGSGSYNEQFF.

The CDR3 DNA sequence: TGTGCCAGCACCGCTCCGACAGGGAACACCGGGGAGCTGTTTTTT. Translated: CASTAPTGNTGELFF. This rearrangement joins TRBV6-1 to TRBJ2-2, with a weak D call TRBD1 (6 bases). This CDR3 is 15 amino acids long. Germline CDR1 and CDR2: MNHNS and SASEGT. The germline V and J ends were trimmed by 7 bases and 1 base, with 13 bases remaining between them.

V gene TRBV2 combines with J gene TRBJ2-4; D perhaps matches TRBD2 (5 bases). CDR3 size: 16 residues. V dropped 8 bases and J dropped 4 bases, with 21 bases sitting between them. Germline V lookup: CDR1 SNHLY, CDR2 FYNNEI. The CDR3 DNA sequence: TGTGCCAGCCGTCGTGGACTCTCAGGCCCAAAAAACATTCAGTACTTC. Translation: CASRRGLSGPKNIQYF.

The chain has TRBV12-5 and TRBJ1-6; weak D call: TRBD1 (5 bases). Per germline, CDR1 LGHNT and CDR2 FRNRAP. Trimming stripped 6 bases from V and 9 bases from J, with 21 bases between. The CDR3 length is 16 residues. The DNA for the CDR3 is TGTGCTAGTGGCTTAGCAATTTCGAGGAGGGGTTCACCCCTCCACTTT. This sequence encodes CASGLAISRRGSPLHF.

This clonotype was recorded at least ten times. The chain couples TRBV2 to TRBJ2-7; 7 nucleotides match TRBD1. Germline V gene lookup returns CDR1 SNHLY and CDR2 FYNNEI. The CDR3 loop spans 13 amino acids. With V trimmed by 4 bases and J by 3 bases, 3 bases remained unmatched. CDR3: CASSAGTDYEQYF. In DNA form, the CDR3 reads TGTGCCAGCAGTGCCGGGACAGACTACGAGCAGTACTTC.

This clonotype has ten or more counts. This rearrangement joins TRBV30 to TRBJ1-6, with a tentative D call TRBD1 (5 bases). V was pared by 3 bases and J by 8 bases, with 11 bases between. The CDR3 is 13 residues long. Germline V gives CDR1 GTSNPN, CDR2 SVGIG (reference sequence). The CDR3 region has the DNA TGTGCCTGGAGAGGGACTCCTGATTCACCCCTCCACTTT. Protein product: CAWRGTPDSPLHF. The entire variable domain, with the rest obtained from reference TRBV30 and TRBJ1-6, is as follows: SQTIHQWPATLVQPVGSPLSLECTVEGTSNPNLYWYRQAAGRGLQLLFYSVGIGQISSEVPQNLSASRPQDRQFILSSKKLLLSDSGFYLCAWRGTPDSPLHFGNGTRLTVT.

This clonotype was seen only a few times. The V gene is TRBV6-1, the J gene TRBJ2-7, with 9 bases aligning to TRBD1. J was trimmed by 7 bases and V by 4 bases; bases with no gene match: 11. The CDR3 sequence is 15 residues long. Germline lookup yields CDR1 MNHNS and CDR2 SASEGT. The CDR3 loop reads CASSATGTGRREQYF. CDR3 coding DNA: TGTGCCAGCAGTGCCACCGGGACAGGGCGTCGGGAGCAGTACTTC.

The chain couples TRBV28 to TRBJ2-7; 9 bases match TRBD2. With V trimmed by 6 bases and J by 0 bases, 9 bases remained unmatched. The CDR3 consists of 16 residues. The germline V gene has CDR1 MDHEN and CDR2 SYDVKM. The CDR3 reads CASSSIGSGSSYEQYF. CDR3 bases: TGTGCCAGCAGCTCCATAGGTAGCGGGAGCTCCTACGAGCAGTACTTC.

The chain is built from TRBV20-1 and TRBJ2-5; unclear D gene. The V end was cut by 6 bases, the J end by 5 bases, with 13 bases between. The CDR3 spans 12 residues. Germline V gene lookup returns CDR1 DFQATT and CDR2 SNEGSKA (reference sequence). In nucleotides, the CDR3 is TGCAGTGCCCCACCGAGGTCCGAGACCCAGTACTTC. Amino acids: CSAPPRSETQYF.

This clonotype has more than one count but fewer than ten. The gene calls are TRBV7-9 and TRBJ2-1; 11 nucleotides agree with TRBD2. The V gene's germline CDR1 is SEHNR and CDR2 FQNEAQ (reference sequence). The CDR3 is made up of 16 amino acids. The J segment lost 8 bases and the V segment lost 5 bases, leaving 11 bases of the junction unmatched. CDR3 in amino acids: CASSRIAGGPQDEQFF. The CDR3 bases are TGTGCCAGCAGCCGAATAGCGGGAGGGCCGCAGGATGAGCAGTTCTTC.

V gene TRBV4-1 combines with J gene TRBJ2-3, with no clear D. This CDR3 contains 15 residues. The ends were cut back, 0 bases at V and 0 bases at J, with 7 bases in the middle. CDR1 is MGHRA, CDR2 YSYEKL, per germline. CDR3 in amino acids: CASSQDGVSTDTQYF. CDR3 sequence (DNA): TGCGCCAGCAGCCAAGATGGAGTCAGCACAGATACGCAGTATTTT.

This clonotype was recorded a few times. The chain has TRBV6-2 or TRBV6-3 and TRBJ2-1, with TRBD2 matching over 9 bases. After removal of 5 bases from V and 10 bases from J, the junction contained 6 bases not matched to a gene. The germline gives CDR1 MNHEY, CDR2 SVGEGT. The CDR3 is 13 amino acids. CDR3 protein: CASSDLLAGEQFF. The CDR3 region has the DNA TGTGCCAGCAGTGACCTACTAGCGGGCGAGCAGTTCTTC.